This T cell receptor beta chain was observed in a study of shared clonotypes between healthy human individuals. Method: immunoSEQ multiplex PCR; TCRdb's copy keeps in-frame clones and lacks some. The data hold about 2,500,000 clones, with just over 90% observed a single time. Healthy and HIV-negative, the adult donors had no recent acute infections or vaccinations. With respect to this clone: As yet, its antigen is unknown.

Overall study results and limits: Sorted-subset samples were not fully sequenced, rarefaction indicated. A handful of donors shared approximately 5% of their naive CD4 clonotypes.

Germline V gene lookup returns CDR1 WNHNN and CDR2 SYGVQD (reference sequence). The germline V and J ends were trimmed by 9 bases and 7 bases, with 25 bases remaining between them. This CDR3 spans 15 amino acids. The sample comprised naive CD4+ T cells sorted from blood. Subset noted: CD45RA+ positively selected. The genes are TRBV10-1 and TRBJ2-7, with a tentative D call TRBD2 (5 bases). This sequence originates from a man between 18 and 35 years old in good health. CDR3 DNA sequence: TGCGCCAGACCCGGGGTGTGGGTGCCGTTAAGGGAGCAGTACTTC. The encoded protein is CARPGVWVPLREQYF.